Following are 20 T cell receptor beta chains from one sample sequenced in a study of blood T cell repertoires in COVID-19. The assay was immunoSEQ multiplex PCR, and TCRdb's table has in-frame clones only and misses some. The table records some 270,000 clones, 75% to 90% of them present only once. Sequencing input: peripheral blood. These receptor sequences come from a man aged 25-45 years with acute or convalescent COVID-19.

The V and J genes are TRBV7-6 and TRBJ2-3, with 7 bases that match TRBD1. The CDR3 is made up of 16 amino acids. V shed 2 bases, J shed 0 bases, and the junction held 5 bases outside the gene matches. CDR1 and CDR2 from the germline V gene are SGHVS and FNYEAQ. The CDR3: CASSLRGQISTDTQYF. CDR3 DNA sequence: TGTGCCAGCAGCTTAAGGGGACAGATAAGCACAGATACGCAGTATTTT. The full variable domain, with the rest looked up from reference TRBV7-6 and TRBJ2-3, is GAGVSQSPRYKVTKRGQDVALRCDPISGHVSLYWYRQALGQGPEFLTYFNYEAQQDKSGLPNDRFSAERPEGSISTLTIQRTEQRDSAMYRCASSLRGQISTDTQYFGPGTRLTVL.

The chain links TRBV6-5 to TRBJ2-7, with 9 bases that match TRBD2. V was pared by 2 bases and J by 1 base, with 3 bases of the junction left unmatched. Germline V gives CDR1 MNHEY, CDR2 SVGAGI. This CDR3 spans 15 amino acids. As DNA, the CDR3 is TGTGCCAGCAGTTACAGACTAGCGGATTCCTACGAGCAGTACTTC. Translating gives CASSYRLADSYEQYF.

The CDR3 sequence is CASSSVIQYF. The CDR3 nucleotides read TGTGCCAGCAGCTCAGTCATTCAGTACTTC. The chain links TRBV11-2 to TRBJ2-4, with unresolved D. The germline V and J ends were trimmed by 4 bases and 9 bases, with 4 bases remaining between them. The CDR3 is made up of 10 amino acids. Germline loops: CDR1 SGHAT, CDR2 FQNNGV.

The sample holds a few counts of this clone. The chain recombines TRBV6-5 with TRBJ1-1, with D maybe TRBD1 (5 bases). V shed 4 bases and J shed 0 bases, with 12 bases lying between them. This CDR3 is 15 amino acids long. The germline V gene encodes CDR1 MNHEY and CDR2 SVGAGI. The CDR3 DNA is TGTGCCAGCAGTTCCAGCGGGGGGGTGAACACTGAAGCTTTCTTT. Its translation is CASSSSGGVNTEAFF.

This rearrangement joins TRBV5-1 to TRBJ2-5; D uncertain. Germline values: CDR1 SGHRS, CDR2 YFSETQ. Trimming shortened V by 4 bases and J by 2 bases, and 12 bases separated the two germline ends. The CDR3 has 14 residues. The CDR3 DNA reads as TGCGCCAGCAGCCAGGTTCAGCCACAAGAGACCCAGTACTTC. It specifies CASSQVQPQETQYF.

This clone has only a few counts. CDR3 bases: TGCGCCAGCAGCTTGGGTCCGGCAGGGTCCTCCTACGAGCAGTACTTC. Amino acids: CASSLGPAGSSYEQYF. The chain is built from TRBV5-1 and TRBJ2-7; D might be TRBD1 (5 bases). The CDR3 extends over 16 amino acids. Looked up from germline, CDR1 is SGHRS and CDR2 is YFSETQ. Trimming cost V 0 bases and J 0 bases, with 13 bases left between them.

This clone was observed a single time. J is TRBJ2-7 and V is TRBV7-9; tentative D call: TRBD1 (5 bases). The CDR3 extends over 16 amino acids. V lost 4 bases and J 4 bases, leaving 20 bases between the germline ends. In germline, CDR1 is SEHNR, CDR2 FQNEAQ (reference sequence). The CDR3 loop reads CASSYLGQNSEYEQYF. CDR3 nucleotides: TGTGCCAGCAGCTACTTGGGGCAAAACAGTGAATACGAGCAGTACTTC.

The J gene is TRBJ1-1, the V gene TRBV28; D gene uncertain. Germline V CDR1 and CDR2: MDHEN, SYDVKM. This CDR3 contains 12 residues. V gave up 3 bases and J gave up 8 bases, with 10 bases separating them. The chain's CDR3 is CASSLSDQEAFF. The CDR3 DNA reads TGTGCCAGCAGTTTGAGCGATCAAGAAGCTTTCTTT.

A few counts support this clone. CDR3 loop: CASSLELSSGASYEQYF. The CDR3 DNA reads TGTGCCAGCAGCTTAGAGCTATCCAGCGGGGCCTCCTACGAGCAGTACTTC. J is TRBJ2-7 and V is TRBV7-9; TRBD2 aligns across 7 bases. V was clipped by 1 base and J by 0 bases; unmatched bases: 9. Per germline, CDR1 SEHNR and CDR2 FQNEAQ (reference sequence). The CDR3 spans 17 residues.

V is TRBV4-1 and J is TRBJ2-5; 7 bases map to TRBD2. Germline lookup yields CDR1 MGHRA and CDR2 YSYEKL. The CDR3 runs 15 residues. V lost 0 bases to trimming and J lost 10 bases; unmatched junction nucleotides: 11. CDR3 in amino acids: CASSQEVRVRGVQYF. The CDR3 DNA reads as TGCGCCAGCAGCCAAGAGGTGCGGGTCCGGGGGGTCCAGTACTTC.

This chain links TRBV5-1 with TRBJ1-1, with a weak D call TRBD1 (6 bases). V was pared by 4 bases and J by 4 bases, with 14 bases between. The CDR3 runs to 14 residues. Germline CDR1 SGHRS, CDR2 YFSETQ. The CDR3 DNA reads TGCGCCAGCAGCGGGGACATGGTGGGCACTGAAGCTTTCTTT. This encodes CASSGDMVGTEAFF.

V and J are TRBV7-8 and TRBJ1-5; 7 nucleotides agree with TRBD1. This CDR3 has 16 amino acids. Germline lookup yields CDR1 SGHVS and CDR2 FQNEAQ. Trimming removed 1 base from V and 6 bases from J; junction bases left unmatched: 9. The CDR3 DNA follows: TGTGCCAGCAGCTTAGACCGGACAGGCCTGCGTCAGCCCCAGCATTTT. Its translation is CASSLDRTGLRQPQHF.

The chain has TRBV5-8 and TRBJ2-1; tentatively, D is TRBD2 (6 bases). The CDR3 has 17 residues. Germline loops: CDR1 SGHTS, CDR2 YDEGEE. V was trimmed by 1 base and J by 1 base, leaving 15 bases between them. The CDR3 protein is CASSLPTGSGSYNEQFF. In DNA form, the CDR3 reads TGTGCCAGCAGCTTGCCCACCGGGAGTGGATCCTACAATGAGCAGTTCTTC.

The J gene is TRBJ2-1, the V gene TRBV2, with 7 bases fitting TRBD1. There are 13 residues in the CDR3. Trimming cost V 2 bases and J 5 bases; bases outside gene matches: 0. CDR1 and CDR2 (germline): SNHLY, FYNNEI. The DNA for the CDR3 is TGTGCCAGCAGTGAAACAGGGGACAATGAGCAGTTCTTC. Translation: CASSETGDNEQFF.

The chain uses TRBV2 and TRBJ1-1; TRBD1 agrees at 9 bases. V gave up 6 bases and J gave up 3 bases; unmatched junction bases: 8. Germline CDR1 reads SNHLY; CDR2 reads FYNNEI. The CDR3 runs 15 residues. CDR3 sequence: CASRRQGGHDTEAFF. The CDR3 nucleotides read TGTGCCAGCAGGAGACAGGGGGGGCATGACACTGAAGCTTTCTTT. The whole variable domain, filled in from reference TRBV2 and TRBJ1-1, reads EPEVTQTPSHQVTQMGQEVILRCVPISNHLYFYWYRQILGQKVEFLVSFYNNEISEKSEIFDDQFSVERPDGSNFTLKIRSTKLEDSAMYFCASRRQGGHDTEAFFGQGTRLTVV.

The rearrangement uses TRBV5-3 and TRBJ2-1; 10 bases fit TRBD2. TRBV5-3 is an open reading frame whose function is uncertain. This CDR3 region has 15 residues. V shed 1 base, J shed 6 bases, and the junction held 4 bases outside the gene matches. CDR3 sequence (DNA): TGTGCCAGAAGCTTGCGGCTAGCGGGGGCCAATGAGCAGTTCTTC. Amino acid sequence: CARSLRLAGANEQFF.

The chain is built from TRBV20-1 and TRBJ1-1; D might be TRBD1 (6 bases). The CDR3 loop spans 13 amino acids. Germline loops: CDR1 DFQATT, CDR2 SNEGSKA (reference sequence). The ends were cut back, 3 bases at V and 8 bases at J, with 16 bases in the middle. The CDR3 nucleotides are TGCAGTGCTAGTAAACCAGGGGTTGGAGAAGCTTTCTTT. Its translation: CSASKPGVGEAFF.

This clone was recorded a few times. The rearrangement joins TRBV28 to TRBJ1-4, with D uncertain. The CDR3 sequence is 11 residues long. Germline CDR1 MDHEN, CDR2 SYDVKM. The germline V and J ends were trimmed by 1 base and 8 bases, with 2 bases remaining between them. CDR3 bases: TGTGCCAGCAGTTTATTAGAAAAACTGTTTTTT. Translation: CASSLLEKLFF.

V usage is TRBV5-8 and J usage is TRBJ1-1; no reliable D call. The CDR3 covers 13 residues. V lost 4 bases and J lost 2, with 9 bases in between. Germline CDR1 is SGHTS and CDR2 is YDEGEE. CDR3 bases: TGTGCCAGCAGCAGAAGCGTTAACACTGAAGCTTTCTTT. The encoded protein is CASSRSVNTEAFF. Complete variable domain (other parts from reference TRBV5-8 and TRBJ1-1): EAGVTQSPTHLIKTRGQQATLRCSPISGHTSVYWYQQALGLGLQFLLWYDEGEERNRGNFPPRFSGRQFPNYSSELNVNALELEDSALYLCASSRSVNTEAFFGQGTRLTVV.

The V and J genes are TRBV2 and TRBJ2-7, with 8 positions matching TRBD2. CDR3 length: 14 residues. Germline loops: CDR1 SNHLY, CDR2 FYNNEI. V gave up 8 bases and J gave up 4 bases; unmatched junction bases: 10. The CDR3 here is CASGSSGTRYEQYF. The CDR3 DNA reads as TGTGCCAGCGGGAGTAGCGGGACGAGATACGAGCAGTACTTC.